Below, 29 T cell receptor beta chains from the same sample are listed, as sequenced in a study of cytomegalovirus exposure and HLA in healthy donors. The study ran its PCR with 60 Vbeta and 13 Jbeta primers. Sequenced by immunoSEQ multiplex PCR; TCRdb stores in-frame clones only, minus some. This table has around 99,000 clones, roughly 73% appearing once. Sequencing input: PBMCs. The receptors were gathered from a man younger than 45 in good health and CMV-seronegative.

The genes are TRBV11-2 and TRBJ2-7, with 7 bases aligning to TRBD1. In germline, CDR1 is SGHAT, CDR2 FQNNGV. The ends lost 6 bases at V and 5 bases at J; junction bases unmatched: 4. The CDR3 length is 12 residues. CDR3 bases: TGTGCCAGCAGACACAGGGGACACGAGCAGTACTTC. It yields the protein CASRHRGHEQYF.

The rearrangement joins TRBV30 to TRBJ2-3; the match to TRBD1 covers 8 bases. J lost 4 bases, V lost 3 bases, and 9 bases had no gene match. This CDR3 is built from 15 residues. Germline V gene sequence: CDR1 GTSNPN, CDR2 SVGIG (reference sequence). The CDR3 loop reads CAWSSLGQGSDTQYF. The CDR3 DNA reads TGTGCCTGGAGCTCCCTTGGACAGGGATCAGATACGCAGTATTTT.

This rearrangement joins TRBV2 to TRBJ2-5; D unresolved. Between the trimmed V and J ends, which lost 2 bases and 2 bases, there was a span of 6 bases. This CDR3 comprises 13 residues. Germline V lookup: CDR1 SNHLY, CDR2 FYNNEI. The CDR3 protein is CASSERLQETQYF. In DNA form, the CDR3 reads TGTGCCAGCAGTGAAAGACTTCAAGAGACCCAGTACTTC.

In its sample, this clone was seen once. J is TRBJ1-1 and V is TRBV7-8; possible D gene TRBD1, 5 bases. CDR3 length: 14 residues. V dropped 6 bases and J dropped 2 bases, with 13 bases sitting between them. In germline, CDR1 is SGHVS, CDR2 FQNEAQ. Here the CDR3 DNA reads TGTGCCAGCAGGGGGGGGAAGGGTAACACTGAAGCTTTCTTT. Encoded protein: CASRGGKGNTEAFF.

V is TRBV6-1 and J is TRBJ2-3, with 10 bases aligning to TRBD2. This CDR3 contains 15 residues. With 4 bases clipped from V and 4 bases from J, the junction kept 5 bases outside the gene matches. The germline V gene encodes CDR1 MNHNS and CDR2 SASEGT. CDR3 sequence reads: CASSGQGTSADTQYF. CDR3 in DNA: TGTGCCAGCAGTGGTCAGGGGACTAGCGCAGATACGCAGTATTTT.

The chain joins TRBV23-1 to TRBJ2-7, with 8 nucleotides matching TRBD2. TRBV23-1 qualifies as an ORF whose function is uncertain. The CDR3 sequence is 15 residues long. Trimming removed 9 bases from V and 6 bases from J; junction bases left unmatched: 16. In DNA form, the CDR3 reads TGCGCCAGACCCCGGCACACTAGCGGTCTCGCCGAGCAGTACTTC. The encoded protein is CARPRHTSGLAEQYF.

The chain joins TRBV27 to TRBJ2-7; 7 bases fit TRBD1. This CDR3 has 15 residues. CDR1 and CDR2 from the germline V gene are MNHEY and SMNVEV (reference sequence). J was trimmed by 4 bases and V by 2 bases; bases with no gene match: 8. The CDR3 nucleotides read TGTGCCAGCAGTTTAAATATACAGGGGCCTTACGAGCAGTACTTC. This codes for CASSLNIQGPYEQYF.

The chain has TRBV7-3 and TRBJ2-2; D is unresolved. V lost 2 bases and J lost 0, with 10 bases in between. The CDR3 has 16 amino acids. Germline V CDR1 and CDR2: SGHTA, FQGTGA. The CDR3 sequence: CASSLWASPNTGELFF. CDR3 sequence (DNA): TGTGCCAGCAGCTTATGGGCTTCTCCGAACACCGGGGAGCTGTTTTTT.

V gene TRBV2 combines with J gene TRBJ2-4, with D perhaps TRBD2 (5 bases). CDR1 SNHLY and CDR2 FYNNEI come from the germline V gene. The ends were cut back, 8 bases at V and 7 bases at J, with 9 bases in the middle. CDR3 length: 11 residues. The CDR3 here is CASGSGNIQYF. The CDR3 coding sequence is TGTGCCAGCGGATCGGGGAACATTCAGTACTTC.

This clone showed up just once. The chain carries TRBV5-1 and TRBJ2-7, with 14 positions matching TRBD2. CDR3 length: 16 amino acids. The germline V gene has CDR1 SGHRS and CDR2 YFSETQ. V was clipped by 0 bases and J by 2 bases; unmatched bases: 1. CDR3 in amino acids: CASSLGGLAGAYEQYF. The CDR3 DNA sequence: TGCGCCAGCAGCTTGGGGGGACTAGCGGGGGCCTACGAGCAGTACTTC.

The gene calls are TRBV28 and TRBJ1-1; D not resolved. Germline V gene data show CDR1 as MDHEN and CDR2 as SYDVKM. Trimming left V 6 bases short and J 4 bases short, with 15 bases between. CDR3 size: 14 residues. The chain's CDR3 is CASRVQASGTEAFF. CDR3 in DNA: TGTGCCAGCAGAGTACAAGCCTCGGGCACTGAAGCTTTCTTT.

The rearrangement joins TRBV29-1 to TRBJ1-1; perhaps TRBD1 as D (5 bases). This CDR3 has 13 residues. V lost 4 bases, J lost 0 bases, and 9 bases lay in between. Germline CDR1 SQVTM, CDR2 ANQGSEA. The CDR3 nucleotides read TGCAGCGTTGTACGACAGCTGAACACTGAAGCTTTCTTT. Encoded protein: CSVVRQLNTEAFF.

V and J are TRBV5-6 and TRBJ2-5; weak D call: TRBD2 (7 bases). CDR1 and CDR2 from the germline V gene are SGHDT and YYEEEE. CDR3 length: 15 residues. V was pared by 4 bases and J by 5 bases, with 18 bases between. CDR3 in DNA: TGTGCCAGCAGCCATCGCCGGGGGGCCGGTGAGACCCAGTACTTC. As protein: CASSHRRGAGETQYF.

This rearrangement joins TRBV9 to TRBJ1-2; 7 bases agree with TRBD1. Germline V gene data show CDR1 as SGDLS and CDR2 as YYNGEE. Unmatched junction bases numbered 6, after V lost 4 bases and J lost 6 bases. The CDR3 consists of 13 residues. The CDR3 sequence: CASSQGTVDGYTF. CDR3 DNA: TGTGCCAGCAGCCAAGGGACAGTTGATGGCTACACCTTC.

This clone came up once. V gene TRBV29-1 combines with J gene TRBJ2-5; D perhaps matches TRBD2 (6 bases). TRBJ2-7 explains the end of the DNA better; the J call may be wrong. Germline V gene lookup returns CDR1 SQVTM and CDR2 ANQGSEA. This CDR3 is 12 amino acids long. The CDR3 reads CSVEEGLYEQYF. CDR3 DNA: TGCAGCGTTGAAGAGGGACTCTACGAGCAGTACTTC.

This clone was detected a few times. This is likely a read error, given that the CDR3 carries no conserved phenylalanine or tryptophan at its end. The DNA is omitted, as the CDR3 cannot be located on it reliably, and the CDR3 follows TCRdb's listing. The V call is TRBV28, the J call TRBJ1-1; the tabulated D call, TRBD1, remains unverified against the DNA. Germline CDR1 and CDR2: MDHEN and SYDVKM. The length of the CDR3 is 11 amino acids, counting both ends. Here the CDR3 reads CASSSSGSLGA.

The chain is built from TRBV6-5 and TRBJ2-5; TRBD1 might be the D (6 bases). Trimming took 6 bases from V and 2 from J, leaving 10 bases between them. Germline lookup yields CDR1 MNHEY and CDR2 SVGAGI. The CDR3 extends over 13 amino acids. In nucleotides, the CDR3 is TGTGCCAGCAGGGGGGACACTCAAGAGACCCAGTACTTC. Translated: CASRGDTQETQYF.

This clone was observed a single time. This chain uses TRBV6-5 with TRBJ2-7; 8 nucleotides agree with TRBD1. Germline CDR1 is MNHEY and CDR2 is SVGAGI. Unmatched junction bases numbered 11, after V lost 6 bases and J lost 4 bases. This CDR3 contains 15 residues. The CDR3 spells CASSYGTGWGYEQYF. In DNA, the CDR3 is TGTGCCAGCAGCTATGGGACAGGCTGGGGTTACGAGCAGTACTTC.

The CDR3 nucleotides are TGTGCCAGCAGTTATGAACAGGGTACCAATGAGCAGTTCTTC. Protein sequence: CASSYEQGTNEQFF. The rearrangement joins TRBV6-5 to TRBJ2-1; TRBD1 might be the D (6 bases). Germline CDR1 and CDR2: MNHEY and SVGAGI. The CDR3 runs to 14 residues. V dropped 3 bases and J dropped 6 bases, with 12 bases sitting between them.

This clone occurred a few times. Other DNA sequences from this sample encode an identical CDR3 as well. The chain combines TRBV28 with TRBJ2-3; 7 bases align to TRBD2. The V gene's germline CDR1 is MDHEN and CDR2 SYDVKM. V lost 3 bases, J lost 3 bases, and 3 bases stayed unmatched. The CDR3 has 14 amino acids. The CDR3 DNA is TGTGCCAGCAGTTTGGGAGGGAGTACAGATACGCAGTATTTT. Amino acids: CASSLGGSTDTQYF.

The chain uses TRBV27 and TRBJ1-2, with TRBD1 as a possible D gene (6 bases). Germline values: CDR1 MNHEY, CDR2 SMNVEV (reference sequence). V was cut by 0 bases and J by 4 bases, with 12 bases left in between. CDR3 length: 15 residues. The chain's CDR3 is CASSLSAGVSYGYTF. The CDR3 coding sequence is TGTGCCAGCAGTTTATCCGCAGGGGTCAGCTATGGCTACACCTTC.

The chain combines TRBV4-1 with TRBJ1-1; D is possibly TRBD1 (6 bases). In germline, CDR1 is MGHRA, CDR2 YSYEKL. The CDR3 runs 16 residues. V shed 6 bases and J shed 1 base, with 18 bases lying between them. This chain's CDR3 is CASRKTGRGSNTEAFF. CDR3 DNA sequence: TGCGCCAGCAGAAAAACAGGGAGAGGATCGAACACTGAAGCTTTCTTT.

This sequence joins TRBV2 and TRBJ1-1, with D possibly matching TRBD1 (6 bases). CDR3 length: 15 residues. V was trimmed by 5 bases and J by 0 bases, leaving 13 bases between them. The germline CDR1 and CDR2 sequences are SNHLY and FYNNEI. CDR3 bases: TGTGCCAGCAGTCCGGACAGACTATTGAACACTGAAGCTTTCTTT. Translation gives CASSPDRLLNTEAFF.

The V gene is TRBV6-5, the J gene TRBJ1-2, with TRBD1 identical over 7 bases. This CDR3 contains 16 residues. The V and J ends lost 4 bases and 4 bases, in that order; junction bases with no gene match: 12. Germline CDR1 and CDR2: MNHEY and SVGAGI. The CDR3 nucleotides are TGTGCCAGCAGTTCGGGGTTGTTGGACAGGATCTATGGCTACACCTTC. This translates into CASSSGLLDRIYGYTF.

This clone was detected once. The genes are TRBV6-1 and TRBJ1-2; tentative D call: TRBD1 (5 bases). V dropped 8 bases and J dropped 6 bases, with 10 bases sitting between them. Germline CDR1 and CDR2: MNHNS and SASEGT. The CDR3 loop spans 11 amino acids. The CDR3 spells CASGGINGYTF. CDR3 coding DNA: TGTGCCAGCGGGGGGATAAATGGCTACACCTTC.

The table lists this clone with a count of one. The chain couples TRBV2 to TRBJ2-5; 8 bases are shared with TRBD1. The end of the DNA aligns better with TRBJ2-7, so the J call may be wrong. CDR3 length: 12 amino acids. Germline V gene lookup returns CDR1 SNHLY and CDR2 FYNNEI. CDR3 sequence reads: CASVGQAYEQYF. In DNA form, the CDR3 reads TGTGCCAGCGTGGGACAGGCCTACGAGCAGTACTTC.

A remark on this clone: This CDR3 is also generated by other DNA sequences in the sample. This sequence joins TRBV7-6 and TRBJ2-3; 11 bases fit TRBD2. CDR3 size: 18 residues. CDR1 SGHVS and CDR2 FNYEAQ come from the germline V gene. J lost 6 bases, V lost 4 bases, and 15 bases had no gene match. The chain's CDR3 is CASSSSPSGRLLTDTQYF. The CDR3 DNA reads as TGTGCCAGCAGCTCCTCGCCTAGCGGGAGGCTGTTGACGGATACGCAGTATTTT. The variable domain in full, completed from reference TRBV7-6 and TRBJ2-3, reads GAGVSQSPRYKVTKRGQDVALRCDPISGHVSLYWYRQALGQGPEFLTYFNYEAQQDKSGLPNDRFSAERPEGSISTLTIQRTEQRDSAMYRCASSSSPSGRLLTDTQYFGPGTRLTVL.

This clone came up a few times. This chain links TRBV6-4 with TRBJ2-1; the D gene is possibly TRBD1 (6 bases). The CDR3 has 16 residues. Germline V CDR1 and CDR2: MRHNA, SNTAGT. The V and J ends lost 0 bases and 1 base respectively, with 10 bases between them. This CDR3 reads CASSDSGTQSYNEQFF. The CDR3 DNA sequence: TGTGCCAGCAGTGACTCGGGGACACAATCCTACAATGAGCAGTTCTTC.

This clone was detected only a few times. The chain has TRBV5-5 and TRBJ1-2; TRBD1 agrees at 8 bases. CDR1 and CDR2 (germline): SGHKS, YYEKEE (reference sequence). V lost 0 bases and J lost 0; bases outside the gene matches: 10. The CDR3 has 18 residues. CDR3 in DNA: TGTGCCAGCAGCTTGGTACCCTCCGGGACAGGCCCTAACTATGGCTACACCTTC. Its translation is CASSLVPSGTGPNYGYTF.